This TCR beta chain was sequenced for a study of memory CD4+ T cells and cytomegalovirus serostatus. This CDR3 contains 13 residues. Points from the study as a whole: Suggested: most of the CMV-linked TCR signature lies in CD4+ memory cells. Repertoires predicted CMV serostatus with median bootstrapped AUC of around 0.96.

Original handling: Out-of-frame sequences were removed, leaving roughly 2.1 million distinct TCRbeta sequences. The assay was immunoSEQ multiplex PCR, and TCRdb's table has in-frame clones only and misses some. The DNA was the basis for D and trimming; V, J and clone size are from that table. The table records tens of thousands of clones, around 82% of them present only once. Single viable CD3+CD4+CD8-CD45RO+ cells were sorted as the memory CD4+ T cells. Turning to this clone: The antigen remains undetermined.

The receptor was derived from an adult in good health and CMV-seronegative. Some clones in this sample may be carry-over from other donors' samples. The rearrangement joins TRBV21-1 to TRBJ1-4. TRBV21-1 is annotated as a pseudogene. Sequencing input: memory CD4+ T cells from blood. The CDR3 loop reads CARRGKSNEKLFF. CDR3 DNA sequence: TGTGCCAGACGGGGGAAGTCTAATGAAAAACTGTTTTTT.